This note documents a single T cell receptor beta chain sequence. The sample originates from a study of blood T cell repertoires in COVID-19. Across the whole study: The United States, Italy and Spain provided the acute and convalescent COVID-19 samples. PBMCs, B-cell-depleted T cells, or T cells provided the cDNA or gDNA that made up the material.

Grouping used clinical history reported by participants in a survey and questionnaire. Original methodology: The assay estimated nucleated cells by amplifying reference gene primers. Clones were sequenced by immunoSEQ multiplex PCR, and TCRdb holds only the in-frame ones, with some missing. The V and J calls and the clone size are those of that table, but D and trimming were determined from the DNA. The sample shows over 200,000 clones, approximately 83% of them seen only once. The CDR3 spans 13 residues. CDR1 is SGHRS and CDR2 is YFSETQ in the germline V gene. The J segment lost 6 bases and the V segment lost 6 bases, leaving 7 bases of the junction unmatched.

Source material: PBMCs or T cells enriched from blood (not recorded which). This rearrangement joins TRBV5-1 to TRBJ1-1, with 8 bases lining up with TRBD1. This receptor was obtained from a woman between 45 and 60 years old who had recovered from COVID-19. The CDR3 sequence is CASTIDRGPEAFF. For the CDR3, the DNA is TGCGCCAGCACAATCGACAGGGGACCTGAAGCTTTCTTT. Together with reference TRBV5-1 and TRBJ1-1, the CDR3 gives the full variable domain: KAGVTQTPRYLIKTRGQQVTLSCSPISGHRSVSWYQQTPGQGLQFLFEYFSETQRNKGNFPGRFSGRQFSNSRSEMNVSTLELGDSALYLCASTIDRGPEAFFGQGTRLTVV.